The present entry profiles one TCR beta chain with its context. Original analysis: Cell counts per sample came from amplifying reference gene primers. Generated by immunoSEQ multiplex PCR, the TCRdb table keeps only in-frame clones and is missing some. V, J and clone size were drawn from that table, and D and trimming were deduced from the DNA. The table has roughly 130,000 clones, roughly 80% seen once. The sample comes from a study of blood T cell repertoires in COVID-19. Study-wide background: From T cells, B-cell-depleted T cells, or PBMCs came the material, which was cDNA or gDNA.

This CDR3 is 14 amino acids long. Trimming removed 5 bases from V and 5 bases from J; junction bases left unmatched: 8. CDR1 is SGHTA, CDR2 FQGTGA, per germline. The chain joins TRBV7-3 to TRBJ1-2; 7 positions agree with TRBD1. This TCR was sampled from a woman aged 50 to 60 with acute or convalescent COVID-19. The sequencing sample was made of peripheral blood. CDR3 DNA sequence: TGTGCCAGCAGCGATGGAATGACAGGGTATGGCTACACCTTC. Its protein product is CASSDGMTGYGYTF.